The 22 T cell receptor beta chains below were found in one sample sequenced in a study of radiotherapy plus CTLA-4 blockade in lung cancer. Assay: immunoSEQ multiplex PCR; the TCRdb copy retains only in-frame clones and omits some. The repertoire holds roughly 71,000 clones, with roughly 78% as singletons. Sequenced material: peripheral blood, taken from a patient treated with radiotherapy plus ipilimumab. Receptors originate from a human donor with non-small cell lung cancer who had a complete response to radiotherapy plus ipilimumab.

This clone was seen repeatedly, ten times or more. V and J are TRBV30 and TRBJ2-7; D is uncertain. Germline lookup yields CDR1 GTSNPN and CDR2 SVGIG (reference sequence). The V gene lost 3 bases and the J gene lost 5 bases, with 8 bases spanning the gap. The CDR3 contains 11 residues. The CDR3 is CAWSLADEQYV. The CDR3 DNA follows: TGTGCCTGGAGCCTCGCGGACGAGCAGTACGTC.

The CDR3 DNA reads as TGTGCCAGCAGTGAAAAAGGCAGTTGGAACACCGGGGAGCTGTTTTTT. Translation: CASSEKGSWNTGELFF. The chain combines TRBV6-1 with TRBJ2-2; D ambiguous. CDR3 length: 16 amino acids. V lost 2 bases to trimming and J lost 1 base, with 11 bases between them. Germline CDR1 and CDR2: MNHNS and SASEGT.

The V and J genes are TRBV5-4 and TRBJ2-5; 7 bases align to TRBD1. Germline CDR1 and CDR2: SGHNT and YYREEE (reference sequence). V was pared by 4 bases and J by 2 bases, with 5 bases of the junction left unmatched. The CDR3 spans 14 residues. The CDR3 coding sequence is TGTGCCAGCAGCACAGGGACAGTTCAAGAGACCCAGTACTTC. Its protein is CASSTGTVQETQYF.

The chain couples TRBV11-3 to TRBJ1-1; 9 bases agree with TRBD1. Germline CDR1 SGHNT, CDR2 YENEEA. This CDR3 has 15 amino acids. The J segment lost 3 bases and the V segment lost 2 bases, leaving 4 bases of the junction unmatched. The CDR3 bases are TGTGCCAGCAGCTTATTACGGGACAGGGACACTGAAGCTTTCTTT. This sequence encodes CASSLLRDRDTEAFF.

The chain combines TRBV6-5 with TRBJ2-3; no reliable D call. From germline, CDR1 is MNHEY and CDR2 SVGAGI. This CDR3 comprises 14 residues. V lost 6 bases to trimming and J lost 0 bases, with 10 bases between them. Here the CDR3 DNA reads TGTGCCAGCAGCTCCGTAGACAGCACAGATACGCAGTATTTT. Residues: CASSSVDSTDTQYF.

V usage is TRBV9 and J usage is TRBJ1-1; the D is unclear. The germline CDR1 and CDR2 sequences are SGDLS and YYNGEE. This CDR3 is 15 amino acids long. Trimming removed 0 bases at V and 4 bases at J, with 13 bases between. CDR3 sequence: CASSVVGNRGTEAFF. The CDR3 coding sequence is TGTGCCAGCAGCGTAGTAGGAAACCGTGGCACTGAAGCTTTCTTT.

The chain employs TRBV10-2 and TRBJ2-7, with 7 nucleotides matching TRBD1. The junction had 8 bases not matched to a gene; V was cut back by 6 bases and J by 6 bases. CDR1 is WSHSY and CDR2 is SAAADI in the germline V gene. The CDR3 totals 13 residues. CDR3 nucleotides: TGCGCCAGCAGAAGGGACAGCGCCCTCGAGCAGTACTTC. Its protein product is CASRRDSALEQYF.

The CDR3, as DNA: TGTGCCAGCAGCAACCATGGGCAGGGGTACTCCTATAATTCACCCCTCCACTTT. This codes for CASSNHGQGYSYNSPLHF. The genes are TRBV14 and TRBJ1-6; possible D gene TRBD1, 6 bases. The CDR3 covers 18 residues. V shed 5 bases and J shed 0 bases, with 17 bases lying between them. Germline CDR1 is SGHDN and CDR2 is FVKESK.

CDR3 bases: TGTGCCAGCAGCTTGGGTACAGGGGGGTGGGAGACCCAGTACTTC. Translation: CASSLGTGGWETQYF. The chain employs TRBV11-3 and TRBJ2-5; 8 positions match TRBD1. This CDR3 has 15 residues. Germline loops: CDR1 SGHNT, CDR2 YENEEA. Trimming took 3 bases from V and 5 from J; bases not matched to a gene: 8.

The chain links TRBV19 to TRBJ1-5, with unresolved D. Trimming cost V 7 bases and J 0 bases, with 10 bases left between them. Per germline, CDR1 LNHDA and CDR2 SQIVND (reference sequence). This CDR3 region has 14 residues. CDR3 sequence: CASTGQYSNQPQHF. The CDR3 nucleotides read TGTGCCAGTACGGGCCAGTATAGCAATCAGCCCCAGCATTTT. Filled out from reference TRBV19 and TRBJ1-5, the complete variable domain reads DGGITQSPKYLFRKEGQNVTLSCEQNLNHDAMYWYRQDPGQGLRLIYYSQIVNDFQKGDIAEGYSVSREKKESFPLTVTSAQKNPTAFYLCASTGQYSNQPQHFGDGTRLSIL.

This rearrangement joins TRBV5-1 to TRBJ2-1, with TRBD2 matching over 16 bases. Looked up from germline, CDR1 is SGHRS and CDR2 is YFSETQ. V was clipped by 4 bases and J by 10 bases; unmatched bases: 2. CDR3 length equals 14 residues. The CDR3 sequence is CASSPGLAGGEQFF. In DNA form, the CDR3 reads TGCGCCAGCAGCCCGGGACTAGCGGGAGGGGAGCAGTTCTTC.

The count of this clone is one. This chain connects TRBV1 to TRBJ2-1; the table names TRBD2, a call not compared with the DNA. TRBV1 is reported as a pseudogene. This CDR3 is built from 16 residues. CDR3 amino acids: CTSSQRGFRPDNEQFF. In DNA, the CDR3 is TGCACCAGCAGCCAAAGAGGTTTTCGTCCCGACAATGAGCAGTTCTTC.

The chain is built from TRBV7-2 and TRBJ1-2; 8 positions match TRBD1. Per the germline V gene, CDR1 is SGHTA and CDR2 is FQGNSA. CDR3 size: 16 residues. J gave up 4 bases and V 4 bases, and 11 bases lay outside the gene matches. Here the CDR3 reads CASSSLTGVGAYGYTF. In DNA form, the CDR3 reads TGTGCCAGCAGCTCGCTGACAGGGGTGGGGGCCTATGGCTACACCTTC.

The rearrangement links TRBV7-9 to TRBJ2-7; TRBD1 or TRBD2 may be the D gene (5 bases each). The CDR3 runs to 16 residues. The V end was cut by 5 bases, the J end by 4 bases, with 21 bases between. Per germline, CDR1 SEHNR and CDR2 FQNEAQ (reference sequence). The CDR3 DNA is TGTGCCAGCAGCGGGGGAGCTAGCACAAGACCTTACGAGCAGTACGTC. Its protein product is CASSGGASTRPYEQYV.

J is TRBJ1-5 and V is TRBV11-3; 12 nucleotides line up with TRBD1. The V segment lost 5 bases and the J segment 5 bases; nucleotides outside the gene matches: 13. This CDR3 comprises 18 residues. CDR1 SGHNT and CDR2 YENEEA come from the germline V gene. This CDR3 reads CASSPRCRDRGQDQPQHF. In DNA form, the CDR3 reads TGTGCCAGCAGCCCTAGGTGCCGGGACAGGGGGCAAGATCAGCCCCAGCATTTT.

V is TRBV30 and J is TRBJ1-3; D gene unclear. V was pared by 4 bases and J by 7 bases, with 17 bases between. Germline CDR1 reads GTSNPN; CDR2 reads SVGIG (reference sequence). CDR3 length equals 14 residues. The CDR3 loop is CAWMRTHTSNTIYF. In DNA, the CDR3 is TGTGCCTGGATGAGGACCCACACTTCGAACACCATATATTTT.

The CDR3 spells CASSVGLDYEQYF. In DNA form, the CDR3 reads TGTGCCAGCAGCGTGGGACTAGACTACGAGCAGTACTTC. The rearrangement joins TRBV9 to TRBJ2-7, with 8 bases aligning to TRBD2. This CDR3 comprises 13 residues. Germline V gene data show CDR1 as SGDLS and CDR2 as YYNGEE. The V segment lost 2 bases and the J segment 3 bases; nucleotides outside the gene matches: 1.

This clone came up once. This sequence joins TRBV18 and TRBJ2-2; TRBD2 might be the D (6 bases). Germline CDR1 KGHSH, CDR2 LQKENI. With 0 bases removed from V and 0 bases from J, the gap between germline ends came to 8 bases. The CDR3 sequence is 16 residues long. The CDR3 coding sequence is TGTGCCAGCTCACCACCGGCGGGACCGAACACCGGGGAGCTGTTTTTT. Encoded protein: CASSPPAGPNTGELFF.

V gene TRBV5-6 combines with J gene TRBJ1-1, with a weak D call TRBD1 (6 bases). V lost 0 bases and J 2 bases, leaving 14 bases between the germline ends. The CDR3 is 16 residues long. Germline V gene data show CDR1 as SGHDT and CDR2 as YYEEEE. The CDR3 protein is CASSLDFGRGNTEAFF. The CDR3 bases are TGTGCCAGCAGCTTGGACTTTGGCAGGGGTAACACTGAAGCTTTCTTT.

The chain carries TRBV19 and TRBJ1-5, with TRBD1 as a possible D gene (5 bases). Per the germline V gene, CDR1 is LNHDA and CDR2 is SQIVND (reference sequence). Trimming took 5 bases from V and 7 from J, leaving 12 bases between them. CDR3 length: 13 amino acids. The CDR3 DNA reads TGTGCCAGTAGTCCGGTGGGGGGACAGCCCCAGCATTTT. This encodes CASSPVGGQPQHF.

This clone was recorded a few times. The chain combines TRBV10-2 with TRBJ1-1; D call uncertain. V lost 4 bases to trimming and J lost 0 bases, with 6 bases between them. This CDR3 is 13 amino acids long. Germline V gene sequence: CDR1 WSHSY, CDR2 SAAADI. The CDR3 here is CASSVSLNTEAFF. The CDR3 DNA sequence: TGCGCCAGCAGTGTTAGCCTGAACACTGAAGCTTTCTTT.

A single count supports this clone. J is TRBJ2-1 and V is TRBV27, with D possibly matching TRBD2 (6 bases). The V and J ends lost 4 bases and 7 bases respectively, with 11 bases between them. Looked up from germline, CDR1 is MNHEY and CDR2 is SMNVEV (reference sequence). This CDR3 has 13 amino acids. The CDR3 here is CASSYGSDNEQFF. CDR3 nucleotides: TGTGCCAGCAGTTACGGGAGTGATAATGAGCAGTTCTTC.